Shown below are 2 T cell receptor beta chains from a single sample sequenced in a study of blood T cell repertoires in COVID-19. TCRdb keeps only in-frame clones here, not all; method: immunoSEQ multiplex PCR. The sample carries more than 250,000 clones, 92% recorded once. The sequenced material came from PBMCs or T cells enriched from blood (not recorded which). These receptor sequences come from a woman in her thirties who had recovered from COVID-19.

This chain uses TRBV2 with TRBJ1-1, with D possibly matching TRBD1 (5 bases). CDR1 and CDR2 from the germline V gene are SNHLY and FYNNEI. Trimming removed 5 bases from V and 0 bases from J, with 10 bases in between. This CDR3 is 14 amino acids long. DNA for the CDR3: TGTGCCAGCAGTCGTGACAGTCTGAACACTGAAGCTTTCTTT. This encodes CASSRDSLNTEAFF. Full variable domain (rest looked up from reference TRBV2 and TRBJ1-1): EPEVTQTPSHQVTQMGQEVILRCVPISNHLYFYWYRQILGQKVEFLVSFYNNEISEKSEIFDDQFSVERPDGSNFTLKIRSTKLEDSAMYFCASSRDSLNTEAFFGQGTRLTVV.

The chain has TRBV4-1 and TRBJ1-4; 10 bases map to TRBD1. The ends lost 0 bases at V and 7 bases at J; junction bases unmatched: 14. The CDR3 contains 19 residues. Germline values: CDR1 MGHRA, CDR2 YSYEKL. The CDR3 loop reads CASSQEGGQGEMGSEKLFF. The CDR3 DNA follows: TGCGCCAGCAGCCAAGAAGGAGGACAGGGGGAAATGGGGAGTGAAAAACTGTTTTTT.